These T cell receptor beta chains were read from a single sample in a study of CD8+ T cells in alopecia areata. Profiling relied on immunoSEQ multiplex PCR, and the TCRdb table lists in-frame clones only, not all of them. Seen here are some 170,000 clones, 58% observed once, and the top ten hold more than 15%. The sample in question was CD4+ T cells sorted from blood, obtained between weeks 55 and 70, from a patient treated with tofacitinib. The receptors shown here come from a human donor with alopecia areata. The CDR3 runs from the conserved cysteine through the conserved F or W. Each record gives: J gene, D gene, clone size, V gene, CDR3 DNA, CDR3 protein. D genes are given only for firm matches. A clone size is listed for some rows: how often the clone was seen (once, few, many), or a class if it is expanded.

j_call: TRBJ2-3; d_call: .; clone_size: .; v_call: TRBV9; cdr3_nt: TGTGCCAGCAGCCCCCCCGGCAGGGATACGCAGTATTTT; cdr3_aa: CASSPPGRDTQYF
j_call: TRBJ2-7; d_call: .; clone_size: .; v_call: TRBV30; cdr3_nt: TGTGCCTGGAGTGTACCGTCCCCAGGGGCGACATACGAGCAGTACTTC; cdr3_aa: CAWSVPSPGATYEQYF
j_call: TRBJ2-2; d_call: .; clone_size: .; v_call: TRBV6-1; cdr3_nt: TGTGCCAGCCGGGACATTAACACCGGGGAGCTGTTTTTT; cdr3_aa: CASRDINTGELFF
j_call: TRBJ2-1; d_call: .; clone_size: .; v_call: TRBV6-1; cdr3_nt: TGTGCCAGCAGTGAGGACTGGAGCTCCTACAATGAGCAGTTCTTC; cdr3_aa: CASSEDWSSYNEQFF
j_call: TRBJ1-2; d_call: .; clone_size: .; v_call: TRBV29-1; cdr3_nt: TGCAGCGTTGACGACAGTTCCTATGGCTACACCTTC; cdr3_aa: CSVDDSSYGYTF
j_call: TRBJ2-2; d_call: .; clone_size: .; v_call: TRBV25-1; cdr3_nt: TGTGCCAGCTCCCCTTACACCGGGGAGCTGTTTTTT; cdr3_aa: CASSPYTGELFF
j_call: TRBJ2-5; d_call: .; clone_size: few; v_call: TRBV5-4; cdr3_nt: TGTGCCAGCAGCTTGGAACGAAGTCAAGAGACCCAGTACTTC; cdr3_aa: CASSLERSQETQYF
j_call: TRBJ2-1; d_call: .; clone_size: few; v_call: TRBV7-8; cdr3_nt: TGTGCCAGCAGCTTAATATACAATGAGCAGTTCTTC; cdr3_aa: CASSLIYNEQFF
j_call: TRBJ2-5; d_call: .; clone_size: .; v_call: TRBV2; cdr3_nt: TGTGCCAGCAGTGAATTTAAACAAGAGACCCAGTACTTC; cdr3_aa: CASSEFKQETQYF
j_call: TRBJ2-1; d_call: .; clone_size: few; v_call: TRBV30; cdr3_nt: TGTGCCTGGACTGGGGGCAGCTCCTACAATGAGCAGTTCTTC; cdr3_aa: CAWTGGSSYNEQFF
j_call: TRBJ2-5; d_call: .; clone_size: .; v_call: TRBV18; cdr3_nt: TGTGCCAGCTCACCACCGGATGGAGGAGAGACCCAGTACTTC; cdr3_aa: CASSPPDGGETQYF
j_call: TRBJ2-3; d_call: .; clone_size: few; v_call: TRBV30; cdr3_nt: TGTGCCTGGAGTGTACGTGGGGGCACAGATACGCAGTATTTT; cdr3_aa: CAWSVRGGTDTQYF
j_call: TRBJ2-7; d_call: .; clone_size: .; v_call: TRBV28; cdr3_nt: TGTGCCAGCAAGGGGGCGGGAGACGAGCAGTACTTC; cdr3_aa: CASKGAGDEQYF
j_call: TRBJ2-1; d_call: .; clone_size: .; v_call: TRBV7-2; cdr3_nt: TGTGCCAGCAGCTTAGCGGGGGGGCCCTACAATGAGCAGTTCTTC; cdr3_aa: CASSLAGGPYNEQFF
j_call: TRBJ2-7; d_call: TRBD2; clone_size: .; v_call: TRBV30; cdr3_nt: TGTGCCTGGAGTCCCCTTGGGGCGGGGGGGCCCGACGAGCAGTACTTC; cdr3_aa: CAWSPLGAGGPDEQYF
j_call: TRBJ2-1; d_call: TRBD2; clone_size: .; v_call: TRBV6-6; cdr3_nt: TGTGCCAGCAGTTACGTTATCGGGAGGGCCAACAATGAGCAGTTCTTC; cdr3_aa: CASSYVIGRANNEQFF
j_call: TRBJ1-2; d_call: TRBD1; clone_size: once; v_call: TRBV6-1; cdr3_nt: TGTGCCAGCACTGCTCTCCGCGGGACAGGGTATGGCTACACCTTC; cdr3_aa: CASTALRGTGYGYTF
j_call: TRBJ1-6; d_call: .; clone_size: .; v_call: TRBV30; cdr3_nt: TGTGCCTGGAGGATTTTTAATTCACCCCTCCACTTT; cdr3_aa: CAWRIFNSPLHF
j_call: TRBJ2-1; d_call: TRBD2; clone_size: few; v_call: TRBV7-8; cdr3_nt: TGTGCCAGCAGAGTAACCACGGGACTAGACGTCAATGAGCAGTTCTTC; cdr3_aa: CASRVTTGLDVNEQFF
j_call: TRBJ2-3; d_call: TRBD2; clone_size: .; v_call: TRBV18; cdr3_nt: TGTGCCAGCTCCCCGGGCGGGAGTACCACAGATACGCAGTATTTT; cdr3_aa: CASSPGGSTTDTQYF
j_call: TRBJ1-5; d_call: .; clone_size: .; v_call: TRBV27; cdr3_nt: TGTGCCAGCAGTTTAGACGCAGGGCTCGGCAATCAGCCCCAGCATTTT; cdr3_aa: CASSLDAGLGNQPQHF
j_call: TRBJ2-7; d_call: TRBD1; clone_size: .; v_call: TRBV11-2; cdr3_nt: TGTGCCAGCAGTAACAGGGGTTGGCGGTACGAGCAGTACTTC; cdr3_aa: CASSNRGWRYEQYF
j_call: TRBJ2-3; d_call: .; clone_size: .; v_call: TRBV29-1; cdr3_nt: TGCAGCGTTGCGGTAGGGCCCCTTCGCACAGATACGCAGTATTTT; cdr3_aa: CSVAVGPLRTDTQYF
j_call: TRBJ1-6; d_call: TRBD1; clone_size: .; v_call: TRBV5-1; cdr3_nt: TGCGCCAGCAGCTTACAGGGGGCGGACTCACCCCTCCACTTT; cdr3_aa: CASSLQGADSPLHF
j_call: TRBJ1-1; d_call: .; clone_size: .; v_call: TRBV7-9; cdr3_nt: TGTGCCAGCAGCTTTGGGGGCCACGACACTGAAGCTTTCTTT; cdr3_aa: CASSFGGHDTEAFF
j_call: TRBJ1-2; d_call: .; clone_size: .; v_call: TRBV30; cdr3_nt: TGTGCCTGGACTGAAAAAACTTATGGCTACACCTTC; cdr3_aa: CAWTEKTYGYTF
j_call: TRBJ2-7; d_call: .; clone_size: .; v_call: TRBV30; cdr3_nt: TGTGCCTGGAGTGTCCAGGGGCCAGGGATGTACTTC; cdr3_aa: CAWSVQGPGMYF
j_call: TRBJ1-2; d_call: .; clone_size: few; v_call: TRBV7-2; cdr3_nt: TGTGCCAGCAGCCGGGCTCACTCGGGACAAGGCTATGGCTACACCTTC; cdr3_aa: CASSRAHSGQGYGYTF
j_call: TRBJ1-2; d_call: TRBD1; clone_size: .; v_call: TRBV5-1; cdr3_nt: TGCGCCAGCAGCTTGAACGACAGGGTAAAAGGCTACACCTTC; cdr3_aa: CASSLNDRVKGYTF
j_call: TRBJ1-2; d_call: .; clone_size: .; v_call: TRBV19; cdr3_nt: TGTGCCAGTAGTCCCCCCGGGGCGGGCTATGGCTACACCTTC; cdr3_aa: CASSPPGAGYGYTF
j_call: TRBJ1-2; d_call: .; clone_size: many; v_call: TRBV19; cdr3_nt: TGTGCCAGTAGTATCGGACAGAGAACGTTTAACTATGGCTACACCTTC; cdr3_aa: CASSIGQRTFNYGYTF
j_call: TRBJ1-5; d_call: .; clone_size: .; v_call: TRBV30; cdr3_nt: TGTGCCTGGAGTGCGTACGGGGGCAATCAGCCCCAGCATTTT; cdr3_aa: CAWSAYGGNQPQHF
j_call: TRBJ1-1; d_call: TRBD1; clone_size: many; v_call: TRBV6-1; cdr3_nt: TGTGCCAGCAGTGTCGACAGGGCGAACACTGAAGCTTTCTTT; cdr3_aa: CASSVDRANTEAFF
j_call: TRBJ2-1; d_call: .; clone_size: .; v_call: TRBV12-5; cdr3_nt: TGTGCTAGTGGTTTGTCGGGGGCCTTTGAGCAGTTCTTC; cdr3_aa: CASGLSGAFEQFF
j_call: TRBJ1-2; d_call: .; clone_size: .; v_call: TRBV6-5; cdr3_nt: TGTGCCAGCAGTTTCGAGGGGGGCTATGGCTACACCTTC; cdr3_aa: CASSFEGGYGYTF
j_call: TRBJ2-3; d_call: .; clone_size: few; v_call: TRBV7-6; cdr3_nt: TGTGCCAGCAGCTTAGTTGGACCCACAGATACGCAGTATTTT; cdr3_aa: CASSLVGPTDTQYF
j_call: TRBJ2-5; d_call: .; clone_size: .; v_call: TRBV4-1; cdr3_nt: TGCGCCAGCAGCCGTCTAATAGGGGAGACCCAGTACTTC; cdr3_aa: CASSRLIGETQYF
j_call: TRBJ2-3; d_call: TRBD2; clone_size: .; v_call: TRBV6-6; cdr3_nt: TGTGCCAGCAGCACTGAGAGCGGGGACACAGATACGCAGTATTTT; cdr3_aa: CASSTESGDTDTQYF
j_call: TRBJ2-7; d_call: .; clone_size: .; v_call: TRBV10-3; cdr3_nt: TGTGCCATCAGCCTGAGGACTGGCGAGCAGTACTTC; cdr3_aa: CAISLRTGEQYF
j_call: TRBJ1-2; d_call: .; clone_size: .; v_call: TRBV18; cdr3_nt: TGTGCCAGCTCACAAGGGCTAGGAACAGAATCTAACTATGGCTACACCTTC; cdr3_aa: CASSQGLGTESNYGYTF
j_call: TRBJ2-2; d_call: .; clone_size: .; v_call: TRBV9; cdr3_nt: TGTGCCAGCAGCGTAGCTCCGGGGGGCCGCGCCGGGGAGCTGTTTTTT; cdr3_aa: CASSVAPGGRAGELFF